Listed below are T cell receptor beta chains from one sample, sequenced in a study of CD4 and CD8 cells across lung adenocarcinoma regions. TCRdb re-called the PCR reads through MiXCR, storing one row per CDR3 protein. This sample has fewer than 30,000 distinct CDR3 sequences, with about 50% found just once. The sequenced sample was CD8+ T cells from the center of a lung tumor. The receptors originated from a male donor with lung adenocarcinoma. The CD4 and CD8 labels of this study may be unreliable. CDR3s include the opening cysteine and the closing phenylalanine or tryptophan. Each record gives: D gene, V gene, J gene, clone size, CDR3 DNA, CDR3 protein. A D gene is named only where the DNA matches it firmly. Clone size appears in some rows only: once, few, many, or a class for an expanded clone.

d_gene: NA; v_gene: TRBV27; j_gene: TRBJ2-4; abundance: once; CDR3nt: TGTGCCAGCAGTGTCCCGGGGCTGGGAGCCAAAAACATTCAGTACTTC; CDR3aa: CASSVPGLGAKNIQYF
d_gene: NA; v_gene: TRBV6-1; j_gene: TRBJ2-4; abundance: NA; CDR3nt: TGTGCCAGCAGTGAAGCGGGGATAGGGGCCAGAAACACGCAGTACTTT; CDR3aa: CASSEAGIGARNTQYF
d_gene: NA; v_gene: TRBV10-1; j_gene: TRBJ2-3; abundance: NA; CDR3nt: TGCGCCAGCGGGGACGGGGGCCGGGGCGAAGATACGCAGTATTTT; CDR3aa: CASGDGGRGEDTQYF
d_gene: NA; v_gene: TRBV6-1; j_gene: TRBJ2-4; abundance: NA; CDR3nt: TGTGCCAGCAGTGACGCGGGGATGTGGGTCGGAGACATTCAGTACTTC; CDR3aa: CASSDAGMWVGDIQYF
d_gene: NA; v_gene: TRBV10-1; j_gene: TRBJ2-3; abundance: once; CDR3nt: TGCGCCAGCAGGGGGCTGCCAGCCAAAAACATTCAGTATTTT; CDR3aa: CASRGLPAKNIQYF
d_gene: TRBD1; v_gene: TRBV6-1; j_gene: TRBJ2-3; abundance: NA; CDR3nt: TGTGCCAGCAGCGGACGGCCGGTGAGGACAGGGACGCAGTTTTTT; CDR3aa: CASSGRPVRTGTQFF
d_gene: TRBD2; v_gene: TRBV6-1; j_gene: TRBJ2-6; abundance: NA; CDR3nt: TGTGCCAGCAGTGAAGTAGCGGGAGGGGTGGGAGGGGCCAACGTCCAGAACTTC; CDR3aa: CASSEVAGGVGGANVQNF
d_gene: TRBD2; v_gene: TRBV25-1; j_gene: TRBJ2-3; abundance: NA; CDR3nt: TGTGCCAGCAGCGGGAGGGGTGGGCAAGAGACCCAGTACTTT; CDR3aa: CASSGRGGQETQYF
d_gene: NA; v_gene: TRBV3-1; j_gene: TRBJ2-5; abundance: many; CDR3nt: TGTGCCAGCAGCCAAGATTACCAGCGGGAGACCCAGTACTTC; CDR3aa: CASSQDYQRETQYF
d_gene: NA; v_gene: TRBV6-1; j_gene: TRBJ2-4; abundance: once; CDR3nt: TGTGGCCGGGATGCCAAAGACATTCAGTACTTC; CDR3aa: CGRDAKDIQYF
d_gene: NA; v_gene: TRBV27; j_gene: TRBJ2-7; abundance: NA; CDR3nt: TGTGCCAGCAGTTCCCGGGACGCCGCCCACTACGAGCAGTACTTC; CDR3aa: CASSSRDAAHYEQYF
d_gene: NA; v_gene: TRBV6-1; j_gene: TRBJ2-4; abundance: NA; CDR3nt: TGTGCCAGCAGGCCCCGGGGCCGGGACCGAGACATTCAGTACTTC; CDR3aa: CASRPRGRDRDIQYF
d_gene: NA; v_gene: TRBV6-1; j_gene: TRBJ2-4; abundance: NA; CDR3nt: TGTGCCAGCCGTGACGCGGGGCTGTGGGCCAAAAACACGCAGTATTTC; CDR3aa: CASRDAGLWAKNTQYF
d_gene: TRBD1; v_gene: TRBV4-1; j_gene: TRBJ2-7; abundance: many; CDR3nt: TGCGCCAGCAGCCAAGCCGGGACAGTCTACGAGCAGTACTTC; CDR3aa: CASSQAGTVYEQYF
d_gene: NA; v_gene: TRBV4-1; j_gene: TRBJ2-1; abundance: NA; CDR3nt: TGCGCCAGCAGCCAAGATGGAGGGGGTGAGCAGTTCTTC; CDR3aa: CASSQDGGGEQFF
d_gene: NA; v_gene: TRBV20-1; j_gene: TRBJ2-1; abundance: NA; CDR3nt: TGCAGTTCAAGAATATCGGGCCAGGGCGTATTGGAGACCCAGTTCTTC; CDR3aa: CSSRISGQGVLETQFF
d_gene: TRBD2; v_gene: TRBV6-1; j_gene: TRBJ2-5; abundance: NA; CDR3nt: TGTTTTAGCAGTGGGCGCGGGGGGGGCGTCGAAAACATCCAGTACTTC; CDR3aa: CFSSGRGGGVENIQYF
d_gene: NA; v_gene: TRBV20-1; j_gene: TRBJ2-3; abundance: many; CDR3nt: TGCAGTGCAACATTCCCCAATATGGGGCTCACAGATACGCAGTATTTT; CDR3aa: CSATFPNMGLTDTQYF
d_gene: TRBD2; v_gene: TRBV5-8; j_gene: TRBJ2-5; abundance: many; CDR3nt: TGTGCCAGCAGCTCTCTAGCGGGGCGTTTCCAACAGAACTTC; CDR3aa: CASSSLAGRFQQNF
d_gene: NA; v_gene: TRBV10-3; j_gene: TRBJ1-1; abundance: many; CDR3nt: TGTGCCATCATGGAGGACGGGAACACTGAAGCTTTCTTT; CDR3aa: CAIMEDGNTEAFF
d_gene: NA; v_gene: TRBV7-6; j_gene: TRBJ2-5; abundance: NA; CDR3nt: TGTGCCAGCAGCTTTGGAAACCAAGAGACCCAGTACTTC; CDR3aa: CASSFGNQETQYF
d_gene: NA; v_gene: TRBV7-2; j_gene: TRBJ2-5; abundance: NA; CDR3nt: TGTGCGAGTGGGAGCTGGGGCCCAGAGACGCAGTACTTT; CDR3aa: CASGSWGPETQYF
d_gene: TRBD2; v_gene: TRBV10-1; j_gene: TRBJ2-5; abundance: NA; CDR3nt: TGCGCCAGCTCTGCGGGCAGCGGGAGCCGAGACAAAAAGACTCAGTACTTC; CDR3aa: CASSAGSGSRDKKTQYF
d_gene: TRBD1; v_gene: TRBV6-1; j_gene: TRBJ1-1; abundance: many; CDR3nt: TGTGCCAGCAGTGGAAGACAGGGGCCAAAGACTGAAGCTTTCTTT; CDR3aa: CASSGRQGPKTEAFF
d_gene: NA; v_gene: TRBV15; j_gene: TRBJ1-5; abundance: NA; CDR3nt: TGTGCCACCAGCAGAGATGGAGGCAGGGAGAACCAGCCCCAGCATTTT; CDR3aa: CATSRDGGRENQPQHF
d_gene: NA; v_gene: TRBV10-3; j_gene: TRBJ2-3; abundance: NA; CDR3nt: TGTGCCATCAGGGGGCCGGGAGCCACAGACATGCAGTATTTT; CDR3aa: CAIRGPGATDMQYF
d_gene: TRBD2; v_gene: TRBV7-6; j_gene: TRBJ2-5; abundance: NA; CDR3nt: TGTGCGGGCAGCGGGGCCCACGACCAAGAGACGCAGTACTTC; CDR3aa: CAGSGAHDQETQYF
d_gene: NA; v_gene: TRBV27; j_gene: TRBJ2-4; abundance: NA; CDR3nt: TGTGCCAGCAGCCCCCGGGCGTCCAAAAACATTCAGTACTTC; CDR3aa: CASSPRASKNIQYF
d_gene: NA; v_gene: TRBV6-1; j_gene: TRBJ2-5; abundance: NA; CDR3nt: TGTGCCAGCGGGGGGTCGGGGGGCGGCGACCAAGAGACCCAGTACTTC; CDR3aa: CASGGSGGGDQETQYF
d_gene: TRBD2; v_gene: TRBV7-7; j_gene: TRBJ2-2; abundance: many; CDR3nt: TGTGCTAGCACCGAGGGGAGGGCAAACACCGGGGAGCTGTTTTTT; CDR3aa: CASTEGRANTGELFF
d_gene: NA; v_gene: TRBV30; j_gene: TRBJ2-1; abundance: many; CDR3nt: TGTGCCTGGGAAGCCCTAGGGAGCTCCTACAATGAGCAGTTCTTC; CDR3aa: CAWEALGSSYNEQFF
d_gene: TRBD2; v_gene: TRBV5-8; j_gene: TRBJ2-4; abundance: NA; CDR3nt: TGTGCCAGCCGCTTAGCGGGGCGGTCCGCCAAAAACACGCAGTACTTC; CDR3aa: CASRLAGRSAKNTQYF
d_gene: TRBD1; v_gene: TRBV7-6; j_gene: TRBJ1-4; abundance: NA; CDR3nt: TGTGCCAGCAGCCTTACAGGGGGCTTTGGTGAAAAACTGTTTTTT; CDR3aa: CASSLTGGFGEKLFF
d_gene: NA; v_gene: TRBV25-1; j_gene: TRBJ2-5; abundance: many; CDR3nt: TGTGCCAGCAGTGTTAAAGAGACCCAGTACTTC; CDR3aa: CASSVKETQYF
d_gene: TRBD2; v_gene: TRBV20-1; j_gene: TRBJ2-2; abundance: once; CDR3nt: TGCAGTGCTAGAGATTACGGCGGGAGGGCCTTTGACGGGGAGCTGTTTTTT; CDR3aa: CSARDYGGRAFDGELFF
d_gene: NA; v_gene: TRBV6-5; j_gene: TRBJ2-1; abundance: medium-sized; CDR3nt: TGTGCCAGCAGTTACCGACAGGTCGAATACAATGAGCAGTTCTTC; CDR3aa: CASSYRQVEYNEQFF
d_gene: NA; v_gene: TRBV10-3; j_gene: TRBJ2-3; abundance: NA; CDR3nt: TGTGCCACGGGGCTGAGAGACAAAAACACGCAGTATTTC; CDR3aa: CATGLRDKNTQYF
d_gene: NA; v_gene: TRBV4-1; j_gene: TRBJ2-3; abundance: many; CDR3nt: TGCGCCAGCAGCCAACAGGGGAGTCCAGATACGCAGTATTTT; CDR3aa: CASSQQGSPDTQYF
d_gene: TRBD2; v_gene: TRBV28; j_gene: TRBJ2-1; abundance: many; CDR3nt: TGTGCCAGCAGTCTAGCGGGAGGCCCGAGTAGGGAGCAGTTCTTC; CDR3aa: CASSLAGGPSREQFF
d_gene: NA; v_gene: TRBV10-2; j_gene: TRBJ2-3; abundance: NA; CDR3nt: TGCGCCAGCAGGATTTCTGACCGAGAGACGCAGTATTTT; CDR3aa: CASRISDRETQYF
d_gene: NA; v_gene: TRBV10-1; j_gene: TRBJ2-4; abundance: NA; CDR3nt: TGCGCCAGCACAGCGGGCAGCCTAAGCCTAGACAAAAACACCCAGTACTTC; CDR3aa: CASTAGSLSLDKNTQYF
d_gene: TRBD1; v_gene: TRBV6-1; j_gene: TRBJ1-2; abundance: NA; CDR3nt: TGTGCCAGCAGGGACAGGGAGGGGGACGGCTACACCTTC; CDR3aa: CASRDREGDGYTF
d_gene: TRBD1; v_gene: TRBV6-1; j_gene: TRBJ2-7; abundance: NA; CDR3nt: TGTGCCAGCAGGGTGACAGGGGCGACCTACGAGCAGTACTTC; CDR3aa: CASRVTGATYEQYF
d_gene: NA; v_gene: TRBV10-3; j_gene: TRBJ2-3; abundance: NA; CDR3nt: TGTGCCATCAGTGTACCCCTGACCACGGGCCTGAGAGCCAAAAACACGCAGTATTTC; CDR3aa: CAISVPLTTGLRAKNTQYF
d_gene: NA; v_gene: TRBV9; j_gene: TRBJ1-2; abundance: NA; CDR3nt: TGTGCCAGCAGCGTAGCTTCGGGGGGAAACTATGGCTACACCTTC; CDR3aa: CASSVASGGNYGYTF
d_gene: NA; v_gene: TRBV7-2; j_gene: TRBJ2-1; abundance: many; CDR3nt: TGTGCCAGCAGCTTAGTCCCCAAAGCGGGTGGAAATGAGCAGTTCTTC; CDR3aa: CASSLVPKAGGNEQFF
d_gene: NA; v_gene: TRBV3-1; j_gene: TRBJ1-1; abundance: few; CDR3nt: TGTGCCAGCAGCCGCGGACAGAGGAAAGCTTTCTTT; CDR3aa: CASSRGQRKAFF
d_gene: NA; v_gene: TRBV10-1; j_gene: TRBJ2-3; abundance: NA; CDR3nt: TGCGCGGGGATCGGGGGACATGACCAAGATACGCAGTATTTC; CDR3aa: CAGIGGHDQDTQYF
d_gene: NA; v_gene: TRBV10-3; j_gene: TRBJ2-4; abundance: once; CDR3nt: TGTGGCGTCTCGGAGCCGTTAGCGAAAAACATGCAGTATTTC; CDR3aa: CGVSEPLAKNMQYF
d_gene: NA; v_gene: TRBV10-2; j_gene: TRBJ2-5; abundance: NA; CDR3nt: TGCGCGGGGAGCGGGTGGTGGGCCAAAGAGACCCAGTACTTC; CDR3aa: CAGSGWWAKETQYF
d_gene: TRBD1; v_gene: TRBV7-9; j_gene: TRBJ1-1; abundance: NA; CDR3nt: TGTGCCAGCAGCGCAAGACAGGGAGAGGACACTGAAGCTTTCTTT; CDR3aa: CASSARQGEDTEAFF
d_gene: NA; v_gene: TRBV27; j_gene: TRBJ2-4; abundance: NA; CDR3nt: TGTGCCAGCAGGGGGAGGGGGGGGCGTGCCCAAGAGACTCAGTACTTC; CDR3aa: CASRGRGGRAQETQYF
d_gene: NA; v_gene: TRBV7-2; j_gene: TRBJ2-5; abundance: NA; CDR3nt: TGTGCCAGCAGCCTCCCGGGTATCCAAGAGACCCAGTACTTC; CDR3aa: CASSLPGIQETQYF
d_gene: NA; v_gene: TRBV6-1; j_gene: TRBJ2-5; abundance: once; CDR3nt: TGTGCCAGCAGTGGCCAGGACCCAGATACCCAGTACTTC; CDR3aa: CASSGQDPDTQYF
d_gene: TRBD1; v_gene: TRBV7-2; j_gene: TRBJ1-1; abundance: few; CDR3nt: TGTGCCAGCAGTTCGGACAGGGGGACCGTGAACACTGAAGCTTTCTTT; CDR3aa: CASSSDRGTVNTEAFF